This T cell receptor (beta chain) was sequenced during a study of blood T cell repertoires in COVID-19. Background on the study: The origin of the acute and convalescent COVID-19 samples was the United States, Italy and Spain. In each case, the material was cDNA or gDNA derived from T cells, B-cell-depleted T cells, or PBMCs.

Each participant's cohort was designated according to participant-reported clinical history. Original processing methods: Amplification of reference gene primers provided the estimated nucleated cell counts. Clones were sequenced by immunoSEQ multiplex PCR, and TCRdb holds only the in-frame ones, with some missing. For V, J and clone size, that table is used; D and trimming come from the DNA. The sample consists of approximately 220,000 clones, roughly 90% of them appearing once. The CDR3 sequence is 16 residues long. V dropped 0 bases and J dropped 0 bases, with 12 bases sitting between them. Looked up from germline, CDR1 is MNHEY and CDR2 is SVGEGT.

Sequencing was performed on PBMCs or T cells enriched from blood (not recorded which). The TCR comes from a woman aged 40 to 50 with acute COVID-19. The chain carries TRBV6-2 or TRBV6-3 and TRBJ2-7, with D possibly being TRBD1 (6 bases). For the CDR3, the DNA is TGTGCCAGCAGTTACTCGGGGACAACCAGCTCCTACGAGCAGTACGTC. As protein: CASSYSGTTSSYEQYV.